This record covers a single TCR beta chain. Germline V gene data show CDR1 as SEHNR and CDR2 as FQNEAQ (reference sequence). The CDR3 has 12 residues. V was clipped by 4 bases and J by 7 bases, with 10 bases between them. Here immunoSEQ multiplex PCR was the method, and the copy in TCRdb shows in-frame clones only, minus some. The sample shows some 700,000 clones, 90% of them seen only once. This record comes from a study of shared clonotypes between healthy human individuals. The chain is built from TRBV7-9 and TRBJ1-2; the D is unclear. The sequence derives from a man aged 18 to 35 in good health. Some clones in this sample may be carry-over from other donors' samples. Sequenced sample: memory CD8+ T cells from PBMCs. As to subset: CD45RO+ cells pooled with CCR7-negative TemRA cells. The CDR3 reads CASSSPSSGYTF. CDR3 sequence (DNA): TGTGCCAGCAGCTCCCCTTCGAGTGGCTACACCTTC.